The entry below describes one T cell receptor beta chain. Antigen specificity is unknown. Germline CDR1 reads LNHDA; CDR2 reads SQIVND (reference sequence). J lost 4 bases, V lost 3 bases, and 4 bases had no gene match. The CDR3 consists of 14 residues. Amplification used 60 Vbeta primers and 13 Jbeta primers. TCRdb's table, derived via immunoSEQ multiplex PCR, lists solely in-frame clones and lacks some. The repertoire has 120,000 to 150,000 clones, over 75% of them found once; the top ten carry roughly 2%. The sample belongs to a study of cytomegalovirus exposure and HLA in healthy donors. Points from the study as a whole: Most TCR sequences were rare, but some public TCRs occurred in many donors. The study put about 180 TCR beta chains on its list as cytomegalovirus-associated.

Regarding donors, all were healthy bone marrow donors. Donors sampled were nominally healthy, though unrecorded immune exposures were likely. This clonotype was sampled from a man aged 30 to 45 in good health and CMV-seronegative. The chain is built from TRBV19 and TRBJ1-1; 8 nucleotides line up with TRBD1. The sequencing sample was made of PBMCs. The CDR3: CASSIQGAGTEAFF. Written as DNA, the CDR3 is TGTGCCAGTAGTATCCAGGGGGCAGGCACTGAAGCTTTCTTT. The whole variable domain, remainder taken from reference TRBV19 and TRBJ1-1, is DGGITQSPKYLFRKEGQNVTLSCEQNLNHDAMYWYRQDPGQGLRLIYYSQIVNDFQKGDIAEGYSVSREKKESFPLTVTSAQKNPTAFYLCASSIQGAGTEAFFGQGTRLTVV.